This T cell receptor beta chain is drawn from a study of blood T cells in healthy people across ages. The CDR3 contains 15 residues. V was pared by 3 bases and J by 6 bases, with 17 bases between. Germline assignment: CDR1 SGHVS and CDR2 FQNEAQ. The second PCR ran roughly 6 to 11 cycles with a sample-barcoded 5' primer and J-beta primers. TCRdb called the 5' RACE reads again in MiXCR, with one record for every CDR3 protein. Counted here are about 970,000 distinct CDR3 sequences, around 54% occurring once; the ten biggest clones make up around 21%. Total RNA amounts of at least 5 micrograms were extracted per sample. This clonotype was seen only a few times.

The origin of this receptor is a woman in her sixties or seventies in good health. V and J are TRBV7-8 and TRBJ2-5; tentative D call: TRBD1 (6 bases). Sequenced sample: blood. The CDR3 DNA reads as TGTGCCAGCAGCTTGGCACAGGGTAATGTGAAGACCCAGTACTTC. Amino acid sequence: CASSLAQGNVKTQYF.